This T cell receptor beta chain is from a study of shared clonotypes between healthy human individuals. TCRdb's table, derived via immunoSEQ multiplex PCR, lists solely in-frame clones and lacks some. The sample records a few million clones, approximately 96% being singletons. Looked up from germline, CDR1 is LNHNV and CDR2 is YYDKDF (reference sequence). The CDR3 consists of 15 residues. The V gene end was trimmed by 4 bases and the J gene end by 14 bases; junction bases not matched to a gene: 11. Sequenced: naive CD4+ T cells sorted from blood. Subset defined: CD45RA+ positively selected. This TCR was recovered from a man between 18 and 29 years old in good health. The V and J genes are TRBV15 and TRBJ1-6; 10 bases align to TRBD1. CDR3 region: CATSKGDRGLGSLHF. Here the CDR3 DNA reads TGTGCCACCAGCAAAGGGGACAGGGGCCTAGGATCCCTCCACTTT. The full variable domain, completed using reference TRBV15 and TRBJ1-6, is DAMVIQNPRYQVTQFGKPVTLSCSQTLNHNVMYWYQQKSSQAPKLLFHYYDKDFNNEADTPDNFQSRRPNTSFCFLDIRSPGLGDTAMYLCATSKGDRGLGSLHFGNGTRLTVT.